By sample share, the clone carrying this TCR beta chain is medium-sized. V was shortened by 5 bases and J by 4 bases, with 12 bases between the two germline ends. This CDR3 has 14 amino acids. Germline CDR1 MNHNS, CDR2 SASEGT. None of the patients had undergone any treatment ahead of thyroid surgery. This sample stems from a study of metastatic and nonmetastatic thyroid tumors. In the authors' workflow: Clinicopathological groups differed in CDR3, with these differences serving to build a distant-metastasis classifier for papillary thyroid cancer. TCRdb re-called the PCR reads via MiXCR. What appears here as the V and J calls and clone size reflects TCRdb's work, not the paper's. Of roughly 30,000 clones in the sample, about 20% are singletons; the top ten hold 10% to 13%.

The J gene is TRBJ1-3, the V gene TRBV6-1; D gene uncertain. This receptor was taken from a female donor with papillary thyroid cancer or a benign thyroid nodule (not recorded which). Some clones in this sample may be carry-over from other donors' samples. Sequences were obtained from blood. The CDR3 loop is CASSSILSGNTIYF. The CDR3 region has the DNA TGTGCCAGCAGTTCAATACTCTCCGGAAACACCATATATTTT.